One TCR beta chain is described in this entry. Its antigen is currently not known. No much larger clonotype is one base removed from it; base qualities were not supplied. One collaborating source in Seattle enrolled patients while the patients were actively infected and followed the patients over time throughout the course of disease. Collaborating institutions collected whole blood in K2EDTA tubes following their own protocols. For TCRbeta analysis, collaborators shipped samples as frozen whole blood, isolated PBMCs, or DNA extracted from either of those sample types. The sample is drawn from a study of blood T cell repertoires in COVID-19 (dated by TCRdb to the early 2020s). Regarding the study in general: Samples from collaborators originated in the United States, Italy and Spain and spanned both the acute and convalescent phases of COVID-19. The repertoires were released in a freely available public database meant as a resource for research on the immune response to SARS-CoV-2. The material from the prospective study consisted of cDNA or gDNA derived from T cells, B-cell-depleted T cells, or PBMCs. HLA class I and class II types, where available, came from metadata supplied by the sample provider rather than from assay-based typing. Nearly every sample came with metadata listing a de-identified subject ID, COVID-19 status, age in years and sex. Samples came from the ongoing ImmuneRACE study (first 160 participants) plus 1,254 subjects from 6 global collaborators. The dataset comprised deeply sampled blood TCRbeta repertoires from subjects exposed to, actively infected with, or recovered from COVID-19. The research as a whole found: The quantity of clinical and demographic metadata differed by source and by participant and was supplied without curation.

Its CDR3 holds 12 amino acids, cysteine through phenylalanine. The DNA shown is the 36-base CDR3, in frame from base 1. V gives up 3 bases and J gives up 8 bases, and the segment between their germline ends measures 10 bases. TCRbeta CDR3 regions were amplified from genomic DNA using the immunoSEQ Assay, a bias-controlled multiplex PCR. Per the source publication's procedure: Nucleated cell counts per sample were estimated from amplification of reference gene primers within the assay. To quantify the absolute abundance of each unique TCRbeta CDR3 rearrangement, sequence reads were collapsed and filtered. Productive Simpson clonality was computed per sample as the square root of Simpson's diversity index over productive rearrangements. The table comes from immuneACCESS by way of TCRdb, which keeps in-frame sequences with V and J called. Part of the clones is missing from these tables; in studies checked, under half for an unresolved V gene and the rest for unknown reasons. V, J and clone size reflect that table, while D and trimming were determined from the DNA. This sample gives some 310,000 clones in total; 85% to 90% of them show up just once. Around 0.98% of the sample belongs to the ten largest clones.

The TCR was taken from a woman aged 40 to 49 with COVID-19, enrolled during active disease. What was sequenced was peripheral blood. In this chain, TRBV12-3 or TRBV12-4 is recombined with TRBJ1-2; a weak D assignment points to TRBD1 (5 bases agree). This receptor has the CDR3 CASSFRGGGYTF. DNA sequence: TGTGCCAGCAGTTTCCGGGGGGGAGGCTACACCTTC.